Below, 28 T cell receptor beta chains from the same sample are listed, as sequenced in a study of human T cells and chemical hapten exposure listed by TCRdb under 2021. The time point label on this specimen signifies: pre-sensitization, week 0. This specimen's treatment or condition label, per the study, means: therapeutic diphenylcyclopropenone sensitization with weekly scalp DPC. Library preparation used RACE. The instrument given in TCRdb is NextSeq 500. Clones were called with MiXCR by TCRdb after fastp trimmed the public reads at Q25, and only in-frame beta chains were retained. Rows matching on CDR3 protein sequence are summarized as one entry with the most common DNA and genes. This sample lists under 200,000 distinct CDR3 sequences; just under 30% were detected once. Approximately 3% of the sample is in the top ten clones. The source material was whole blood, sampled in connection with sensitization to the hapten diphenylcyclopropenone (DPC). Source of these receptors: a woman aged 25 to 39 with alopecia areata. Some clones in this sample may be carry-over from other donors' samples.

This clonotype was seen more than once but under ten times. V is TRBV30 and J is TRBJ2-7, with 7 positions matching TRBD1. The CDR3 totals 17 residues. The V segment lost 2 bases and the J segment 2 bases; nucleotides outside the gene matches: 15. The germline gives CDR1 GTSNPN, CDR2 SVGIG (reference sequence). The CDR3 region is CAWSSRQGARAPYEQYF. The CDR3 nucleotides read TGTGCCTGGAGTAGCCGACAGGGCGCCAGAGCCCCCTACGAGCAGTACTTC.

The chain links TRBV18 to TRBJ2-3, with D uncertain. Trimming removed 2 bases at V and 6 bases at J, with 12 bases between. From germline, CDR1 is KGHSH and CDR2 LQKENI. The CDR3 has 14 residues. In DNA form, the CDR3 reads TGTGCCAGCTCACCAAACGGTGGAGCGGATACGCAGTATTTT. It yields the protein CASSPNGGADTQYF.

The chain is built from TRBV5-4 and TRBJ1-6; tentatively, D is TRBD1 (5 bases). The germline CDR1 and CDR2 sequences are SGHNT and YYREEE (reference sequence). V lost 2 bases and J 10 bases, leaving 16 bases between the germline ends. The CDR3 contains 15 residues. The DNA for the CDR3 is TGTGCCAGCAGCTTACTCGGGACTCCCTACTCACCCCTCCACTTT. It encodes CASSLLGTPYSPLHF. Full variable domain (rest looked up from reference TRBV5-4 and TRBJ1-6): ETGVTQSPTHLIKTRGQQVTLRCSSQSGHNTVSWYQQALGQGPQFIFQYYREEENGRGNFPPRFSGLQFPNYSSELNVNALELDDSALYLCASSLLGTPYSPLHFGNGTRLTVT.

Remarks on this clonotype: It may be a read error: a sequence one base away is much more abundant. The J gene is TRBJ1-1, the V gene TRBV28, with a weak D call TRBD1 (6 bases). The CDR3 has 14 amino acids. Germline CDR1 reads MDHEN; CDR2 reads SYDVKM. Deletions cut 2 bases from V and 1 base from J, with 8 bases between. The CDR3 DNA follows: TGTGCCAGCAGTTTAATACAGGGGAACACTGAAGCTTTCTTT. Amino acids: CASSLIQGNTEAFF.

This clonotype has a handful of counts. V is TRBV7-2 and J is TRBJ1-3, with no clear D. In germline, CDR1 is SGHTA, CDR2 FQGNSA. This CDR3 contains 16 residues. V was shortened by 5 bases and J by 0 bases, with 14 bases between the two germline ends. CDR3 region: CASSQSRVVSGNTIYF. DNA of the CDR3: TGTGCCAGCAGCCAATCGAGGGTTGTCTCTGGAAACACCATATATTTT.

This clonotype has only a few counts. This rearrangement joins TRBV29-1 to TRBJ2-5; D remains ambiguous. The length of the CDR3 is 13 residues. Germline V CDR1 and CDR2: SQVTM, ANQGSEA. Trimming left V 4 bases short and J 0 bases short, with 9 bases between. As DNA, the CDR3 is TGCAGCGTTGTTGGAGATTACCAAGAGACCCAGTACTTC. Its translation: CSVVGDYQETQYF.

This clonotype was counted only a few times. The chain is built from TRBV10-1 and TRBJ2-1, with TRBD1 as a possible D gene (6 bases). Trimming took 0 bases from V and 9 from J, leaving 12 bases between them. The germline V gene has CDR1 WNHNN and CDR2 SYGVQD (reference sequence). There are 14 residues in the CDR3. The CDR3 reads CASSESNPRGEQFF. DNA for the CDR3: TGCGCCAGCAGTGAGTCGAACCCCAGGGGTGAGCAGTTCTTC.

This chain's CDR3 is CASSFLGSNSPLHF. In nucleotides, the CDR3 is TGTGCCAGCAGTTTTCTTGGATCGAATTCACCCCTCCACTTT. J is TRBJ1-6 and V is TRBV28; D unclear. The V gene's germline CDR1 is MDHEN and CDR2 SYDVKM. CDR3 length equals 14 residues. Trimming removed 3 bases from V and 7 bases from J, with 10 bases in between.

This clonotype has only a few counts. J is TRBJ2-3 and V is TRBV15; D uncertain. Germline V CDR1 and CDR2: LNHNV, YYDKDF (reference sequence). Trimming pared 1 base from V and 4 bases from J, leaving 9 bases between. The CDR3 totals 14 residues. The CDR3 DNA reads as TGTGCCACCAGCAGAGGGGTCGTCGCAGATACGCAGTATTTT. It encodes CATSRGVVADTQYF. Complete variable domain (other parts from reference TRBV15 and TRBJ2-3): DAMVIQNPRYQVTQFGKPVTLSCSQTLNHNVMYWYQQKSSQAPKLLFHYYDKDFNNEADTPDNFQSRRPNTSFCFLDIRSPGLGDTAMYLCATSRGVVADTQYFGPGTRLTVL.

The table lists this clonotype with a few counts. The gene calls are TRBV10-3 and TRBJ2-7, with TRBD2 identical over 14 bases. The CDR3 contains 16 residues. From germline, CDR1 is ENHRY and CDR2 SYGVKD. V shed 3 bases and J 6 bases; nucleotides not matched to a gene: 7. The CDR3 spells CAISDPGTSGRTEQYF. The CDR3 nucleotides read TGTGCCATCAGTGACCCAGGGACTAGCGGGAGAACCGAGCAGTACTTC.

This clonotype came up a few times. V usage is TRBV7-9 and J usage is TRBJ1-6; 10 positions agree with TRBD1. V dropped 3 bases and J dropped 13; count of bases not matched to a gene: 6. This CDR3 is built from 14 residues. Germline assignment: CDR1 SEHNR and CDR2 FQNEAQ (reference sequence). The CDR3 sequence is CASSLDGQGVPLHF. The CDR3, as DNA: TGTGCCAGCAGCTTGGACGGACAGGGGGTCCCCCTCCACTTT.

This CDR3 is CASSLSIAGKGRNEQFF. The CDR3 DNA is TGTGCCAGCAGCCTTTCAATAGCGGGAAAGGGTAGAAATGAGCAGTTCTTC. This rearrangement joins TRBV7-2 to TRBJ2-1, with 8 bases that match TRBD2. Germline-derived CDR1 and CDR2 are SGHTA and FQGNSA. J gave up 7 bases and V 5 bases, and 16 bases lay outside the gene matches. The CDR3 consists of 17 residues.

This chain links TRBV18 with TRBJ2-5, with D possibly TRBD2 on 5 matching bases. Trimming removed 0 bases at V and 5 bases at J, with 10 bases between. The CDR3 has 14 amino acids. Germline V gene lookup returns CDR1 KGHSH and CDR2 LQKENI. CDR3 loop: CASSPPGARETQYF. The CDR3 DNA reads TGTGCCAGCTCACCACCGGGAGCTAGGGAGACCCAGTACTTC.

This rearrangement joins TRBV2 to TRBJ1-5; D uncertain. This CDR3 comprises 13 residues. CDR1 and CDR2 (germline): SNHLY, FYNNEI. Deletions cut 6 bases from V and 5 bases from J, with 11 bases between. In DNA form, the CDR3 reads TGTGCCAGCAGCGAGGGAGTTGATCAGCCCCAGCATTTT. It codes for CASSEGVDQPQHF.

CDR3 coding DNA: TGTGCCAGCAGGCGACAGGAGAACACTGAAGCTTTCTTT. Translation gives CASRRQENTEAFF. The chain employs TRBV7-3 and TRBJ1-1; TRBD1 is a possible D gene (6 bases). There are 13 residues in the CDR3. Germline CDR1 reads SGHTA; CDR2 reads FQGTGA. V lost 6 bases and J 1 base, leaving 9 bases between the germline ends.

The genes are TRBV29-1 and TRBJ2-1; 8 bases match TRBD2. This CDR3 comprises 13 residues. From germline, CDR1 is SQVTM and CDR2 ANQGSEA. Losses at the gene ends were 4 bases for V and 7 bases for J; bases not matched to a gene: 6. Here the CDR3 reads CSVGLAGQNEQFF. CDR3 DNA sequence: TGCAGCGTTGGTCTAGCGGGTCAAAATGAGCAGTTCTTC.

This clonotype was observed a handful of times. The chain has TRBV28 and TRBJ1-2; D gene ambiguous. Germline V CDR1 and CDR2: MDHEN, SYDVKM. CDR3 length: 11 amino acids. V gave up 3 bases and J gave up 8 bases, with 7 bases separating them. The CDR3 protein is CASSFRGGYTF. As DNA, the CDR3 is TGTGCCAGCAGTTTCCGAGGAGGCTACACCTTC.

CDR3 nucleotides: TGTGCCAGCAGCTTAGAGATTAATTCACCCCTCCACTTT. Translating it yields CASSLEINSPLHF. The V call is TRBV11-3, the J call TRBJ1-6; D uncertain. This CDR3 contains 13 residues. CDR1 SGHNT and CDR2 YENEEA come from the germline V gene. The germline V and J ends were trimmed by 0 bases and 6 bases, with 3 bases remaining between them.

In its sample, this clonotype was seen a few times. The rearrangement links TRBV28 to TRBJ2-7; weak D call: TRBD1 (6 bases). The germline V and J ends were trimmed by 4 bases and 6 bases, with 22 bases remaining between them. This CDR3 spans 16 amino acids. Germline assignment: CDR1 MDHEN and CDR2 SYDVKM. The CDR3 reads CASSSAGVPTSREQYF. In nucleotides, the CDR3 is TGTGCCAGCAGTTCGGCAGGGGTCCCCACGTCCCGCGAGCAGTACTTC.

This clonotype was detected only a few times. The genes are TRBV10-3 and TRBJ2-7; 13 bases match TRBD2. Trimming took 6 bases from V and 6 from J; bases not matched to a gene: 11. Per germline, CDR1 ENHRY and CDR2 SYGVKD. The CDR3 length is 16 residues. CDR3 region: CAIRPGTSGMTGEQYF. CDR3 in DNA: TGTGCCATCAGACCCGGGACTAGCGGGATGACAGGCGAGCAGTACTTC.

The chain couples TRBV20-1 to TRBJ2-7; TRBD1 matches at 8 bases. Trimming took 7 bases from V and 5 from J; bases not matched to a gene: 7. The CDR3 runs 12 residues. CDR1 is DFQATT and CDR2 is SNEGSKA in the germline V gene (reference sequence). CDR3 in amino acids: CSGQDRVHEQYF. In DNA, the CDR3 is TGCAGTGGACAGGACAGGGTCCACGAGCAGTACTTC.

In this sample, this clonotype turned up a few times. The J gene is TRBJ1-2, the V gene TRBV9; TRBD1 might be the D (5 bases). The CDR3 spans 15 residues. The V gene lost 0 bases and the J gene lost 7 bases, with 16 bases spanning the gap. Germline loops: CDR1 SGDLS, CDR2 YYNGEE. CDR3 in DNA: TGTGCCAGCAGCGTAGCTGGCAGGGACGTACGTGGCTACACCTTC. Translated, it gives CASSVAGRDVRGYTF.

This clonotype was recorded a few times. Written as DNA, the CDR3 is TGTGCCAGCAGCTTAGCTGCCTTGGGGGGACTGGGGTATGGCTACACCTTC. Its protein product is CASSLAALGGLGYGYTF. The rearrangement links TRBV7-2 to TRBJ1-2; perhaps TRBD1 as D (5 bases). The V gene's germline CDR1 is SGHTA and CDR2 FQGNSA. This CDR3 has 17 residues. Trimming stripped 0 bases from V and 5 bases from J, with 19 bases between.

This clonotype showed up just a few times. The chain has TRBV4-3 and TRBJ2-3, with D uncertain. Germline CDR1 reads LGHNA; CDR2 reads YSLEER. The CDR3 consists of 16 residues. Deletions cut 0 bases from V and 1 base from J, with 11 bases between. CDR3 nucleotide sequence: TGCGCCAGCAGCCAAGAACATGCTGCGCGCACAGATACGCAGTATTTT. Protein sequence: CASSQEHAARTDTQYF.

The chain links TRBV4-3 to TRBJ2-1, with a weak D call TRBD1 (6 bases). From germline, CDR1 is LGHNA and CDR2 YSLEER. Trimming shortened V by 1 base and J by 2 bases, and 12 bases separated the two germline ends. This CDR3 contains 16 residues. The CDR3 reads CASSQGVQGAYNEQFF. In nucleotides, the CDR3 is TGCGCCAGCAGCCAAGGTGTACAGGGCGCCTACAATGAGCAGTTCTTC.

The chain employs TRBV18 and TRBJ1-1; 10 positions agree with TRBD1. Trimming cost V 4 bases and J 5 bases; bases outside gene matches: 4. The CDR3 spans 14 residues. Germline CDR1 KGHSH, CDR2 LQKENI. The CDR3 sequence: CASSLTDRGTEAFF. The CDR3 bases are TGTGCCAGCTCACTAACGGACAGGGGGACTGAAGCTTTCTTT. Using reference TRBV18 and TRBJ1-1 for the parts outside the CDR3, the full variable domain is NAGVMQNPRHLVRRRGQEARLRCSPMKGHSHVYWYRQLPEEGLKFMVYLQKENIIDESGMPKERFSAEFPKEGPSILRIQQVVRGDSAAYFCASSLTDRGTEAFFGQGTRLTVV.

This clonotype has just a few counts. The chain recombines TRBV11-2 with TRBJ2-7, with D tentatively TRBD1 (5 bases). The germline V gene has CDR1 SGHAT and CDR2 FQNNGV. The CDR3 has 13 amino acids. V dropped 5 bases and J dropped 5 bases, with 13 bases sitting between them. This CDR3 reads CASSKTVGDEQYF. The CDR3 coding sequence is TGTGCCAGCAGCAAAACCGTAGGGGACGAGCAGTACTTC.

CDR3 bases: TGCAGTGCCCACCAGGGGTACAATGAGCAGTTCTTC. It codes for CSAHQGYNEQFF. The V and J genes are TRBV20-1 and TRBJ2-1; D may be TRBD1 (6 bases). CDR1 and CDR2 (germline): DFQATT, SNEGSKA (reference sequence). The CDR3 has 12 residues. Trimming cost V 6 bases and J 4 bases, with 10 bases left between them.